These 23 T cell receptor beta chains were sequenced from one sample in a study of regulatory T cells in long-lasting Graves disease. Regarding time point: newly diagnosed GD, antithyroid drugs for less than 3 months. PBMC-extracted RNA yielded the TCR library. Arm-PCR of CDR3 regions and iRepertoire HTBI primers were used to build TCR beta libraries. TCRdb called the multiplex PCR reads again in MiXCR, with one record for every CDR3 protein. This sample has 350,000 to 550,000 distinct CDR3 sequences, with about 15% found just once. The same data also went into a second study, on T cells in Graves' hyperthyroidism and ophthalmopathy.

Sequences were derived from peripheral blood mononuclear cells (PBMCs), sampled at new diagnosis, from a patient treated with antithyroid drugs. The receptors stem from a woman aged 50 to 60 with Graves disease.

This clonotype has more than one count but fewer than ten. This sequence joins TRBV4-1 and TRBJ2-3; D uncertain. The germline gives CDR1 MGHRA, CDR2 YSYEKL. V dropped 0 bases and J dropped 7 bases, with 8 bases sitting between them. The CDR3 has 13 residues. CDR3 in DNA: TGCGCCAGCAGCCAAGATCTCCCGAATACGCAGTATTTT. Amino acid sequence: CASSQDLPNTQYF.

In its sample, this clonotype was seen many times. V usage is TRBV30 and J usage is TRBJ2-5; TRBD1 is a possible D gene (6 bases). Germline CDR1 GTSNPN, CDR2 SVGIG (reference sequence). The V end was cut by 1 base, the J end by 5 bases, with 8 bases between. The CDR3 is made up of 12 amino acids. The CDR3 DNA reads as TGTGCCTGGAGTGGGGGGCCTGAGACCCAGTACTTC. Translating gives CAWSGGPETQYF. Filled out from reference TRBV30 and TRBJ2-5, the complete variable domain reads SQTIHQWPATLVQPVGSPLSLECTVEGTSNPNLYWYRQAAGRGLQLLFYSVGIGQISSEVPQNLSASRPQDRQFILSSKKLLLSDSGFYLCAWSGGPETQYFGPGTRLLVL.

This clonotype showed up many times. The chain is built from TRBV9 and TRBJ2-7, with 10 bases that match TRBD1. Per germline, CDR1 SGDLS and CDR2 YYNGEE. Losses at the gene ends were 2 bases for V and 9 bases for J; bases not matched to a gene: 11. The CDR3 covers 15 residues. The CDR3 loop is CASSVGTGASLVQYF. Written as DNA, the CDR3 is TGTGCCAGCAGCGTGGGGACAGGGGCCTCATTAGTGCAGTACTTC.

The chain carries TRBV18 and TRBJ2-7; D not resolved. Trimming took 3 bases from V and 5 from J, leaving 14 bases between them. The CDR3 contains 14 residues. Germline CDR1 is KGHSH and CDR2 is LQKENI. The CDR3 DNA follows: TGTGCCAGCTCACCTGGCCTAACTAACGACGAGCAGTACTTC. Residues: CASSPGLTNDEQYF.

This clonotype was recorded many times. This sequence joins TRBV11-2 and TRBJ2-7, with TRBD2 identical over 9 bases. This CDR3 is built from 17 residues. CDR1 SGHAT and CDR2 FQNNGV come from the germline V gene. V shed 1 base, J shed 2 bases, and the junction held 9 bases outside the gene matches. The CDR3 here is CASSLVLAGVPAYEQYF. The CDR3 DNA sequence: TGTGCCAGCAGCTTAGTATTAGCGGGAGTCCCCGCCTACGAGCAGTACTTC. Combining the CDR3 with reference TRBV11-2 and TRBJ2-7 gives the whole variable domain EAGVAQSPRYKIIEKRQSVAFWCNPISGHATLYWYQQILGQGPKLLIQFQNNGVVDDSQLPKDRFSAERLKGVDSTLKIQPAKLEDSAVYLCASSLVLAGVPAYEQYFGPGTRLTVT.

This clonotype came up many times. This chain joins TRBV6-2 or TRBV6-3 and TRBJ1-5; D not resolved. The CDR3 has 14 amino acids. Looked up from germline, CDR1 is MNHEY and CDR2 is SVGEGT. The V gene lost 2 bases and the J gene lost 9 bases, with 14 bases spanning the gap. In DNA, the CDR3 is TGTGCCAGCAGTTACCGATCAACCAGGTCGCCCCAGCATTTT. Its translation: CASSYRSTRSPQHF.

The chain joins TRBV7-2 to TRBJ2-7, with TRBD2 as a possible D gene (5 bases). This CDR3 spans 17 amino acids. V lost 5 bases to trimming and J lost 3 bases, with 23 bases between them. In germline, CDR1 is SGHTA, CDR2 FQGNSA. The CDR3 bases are TGTGCCAGCAGCCCGACCACCACATGGAGGCCCCGCTACGAGCAGTACTTC. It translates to CASSPTTTWRPRYEQYF.

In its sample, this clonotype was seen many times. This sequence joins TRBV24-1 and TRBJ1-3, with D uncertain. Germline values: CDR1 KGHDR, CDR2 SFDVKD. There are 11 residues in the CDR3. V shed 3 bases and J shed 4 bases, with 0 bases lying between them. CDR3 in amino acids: CATSDGNTIYF. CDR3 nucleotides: TGTGCCACCAGTGATGGAAACACCATATATTTT.

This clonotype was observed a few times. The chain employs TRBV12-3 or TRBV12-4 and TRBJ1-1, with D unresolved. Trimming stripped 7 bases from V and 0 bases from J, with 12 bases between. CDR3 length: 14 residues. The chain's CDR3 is CASNRNGVNTEAFF. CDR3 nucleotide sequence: TGTGCCAGCAACCGGAATGGGGTGAACACTGAAGCTTTCTTT.

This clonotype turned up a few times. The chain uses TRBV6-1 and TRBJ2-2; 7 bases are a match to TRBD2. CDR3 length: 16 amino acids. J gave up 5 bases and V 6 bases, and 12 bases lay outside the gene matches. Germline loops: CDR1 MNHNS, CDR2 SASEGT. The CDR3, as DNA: TGTGCCAGCAGAGGGGTGGCGGGAGTTCGAACCGGGGAGCTGTTTTTT. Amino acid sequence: CASRGVAGVRTGELFF.

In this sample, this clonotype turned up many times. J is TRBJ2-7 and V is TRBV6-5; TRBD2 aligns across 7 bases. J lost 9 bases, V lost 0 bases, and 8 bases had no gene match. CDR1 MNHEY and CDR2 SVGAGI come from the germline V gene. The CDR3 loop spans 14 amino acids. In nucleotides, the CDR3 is TGTGCCAGCAGTTACTCTGTGCGGGAGACTGTGCAGTACTTC. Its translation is CASSYSVRETVQYF.

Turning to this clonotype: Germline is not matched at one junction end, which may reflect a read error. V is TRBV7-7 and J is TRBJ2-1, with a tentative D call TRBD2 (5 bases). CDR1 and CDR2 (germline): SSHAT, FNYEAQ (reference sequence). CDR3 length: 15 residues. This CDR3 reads CASSLGRTGYNEQLF. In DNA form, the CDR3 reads TGTGCCAGCAGCTTAGGCCGGACGGGATACAATGAGCAGTTATTC.

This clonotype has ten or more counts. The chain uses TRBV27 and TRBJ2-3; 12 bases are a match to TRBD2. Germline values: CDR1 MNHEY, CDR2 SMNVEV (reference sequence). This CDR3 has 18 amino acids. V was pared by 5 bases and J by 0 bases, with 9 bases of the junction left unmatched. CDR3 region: CASSPGLAGTLSTDTQYF. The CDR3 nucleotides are TGTGCCAGCAGTCCTGGACTAGCGGGAACCCTTAGCACAGATACGCAGTATTTT.

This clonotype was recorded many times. The CDR3: CASSQSGSLTDTQYF. As DNA, the CDR3 is TGTGCCAGCAGCCAGAGCGGGAGTTTAACAGATACGCAGTATTTT. This chain joins TRBV3-1 and TRBJ2-3; TRBD2 agrees at 8 bases. V lost 3 bases, J lost 3 bases, and 5 bases stayed unmatched. The CDR3 covers 15 residues. Germline V gives CDR1 LGHDT, CDR2 YNNKEL (reference sequence).

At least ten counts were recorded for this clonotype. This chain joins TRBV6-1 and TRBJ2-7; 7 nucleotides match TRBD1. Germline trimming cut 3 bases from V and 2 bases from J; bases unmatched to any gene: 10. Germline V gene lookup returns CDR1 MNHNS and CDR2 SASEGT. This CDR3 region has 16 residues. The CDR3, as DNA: TGTGCCAGCAGTGATTCTGAGGGGGCTATTGCCTACGAGCAGTACTTC. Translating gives CASSDSEGAIAYEQYF.

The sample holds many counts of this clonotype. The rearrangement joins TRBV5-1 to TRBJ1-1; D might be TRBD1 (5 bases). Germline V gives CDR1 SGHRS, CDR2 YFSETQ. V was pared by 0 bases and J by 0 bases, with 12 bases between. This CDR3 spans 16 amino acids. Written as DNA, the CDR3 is TGCGCCAGCAGCTTGGCCACAGGAGGGATGAACACTGAAGCTTTCTTT. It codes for CASSLATGGMNTEAFF.

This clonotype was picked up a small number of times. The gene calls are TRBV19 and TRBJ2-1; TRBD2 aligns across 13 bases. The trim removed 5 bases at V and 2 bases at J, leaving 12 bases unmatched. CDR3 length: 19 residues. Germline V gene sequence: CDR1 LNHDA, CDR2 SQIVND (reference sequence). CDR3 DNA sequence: TGTGCCAGTAGTTCCCCACTAGCGGGAGGGCCAAGGACCTACAATGAGCAGTTCTTC. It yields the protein CASSSPLAGGPRTYNEQFF.

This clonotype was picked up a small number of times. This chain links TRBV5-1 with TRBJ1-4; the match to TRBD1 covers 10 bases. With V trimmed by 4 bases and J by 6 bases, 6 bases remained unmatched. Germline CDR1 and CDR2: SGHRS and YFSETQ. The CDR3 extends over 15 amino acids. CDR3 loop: CASSPTGTGDEKLFF. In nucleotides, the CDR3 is TGCGCCAGCAGCCCAACCGGGACAGGGGATGAAAAACTGTTTTTT. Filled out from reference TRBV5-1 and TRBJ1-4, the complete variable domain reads KAGVTQTPRYLIKTRGQQVTLSCSPISGHRSVSWYQQTPGQGLQFLFEYFSETQRNKGNFPGRFSGRQFSNSRSEMNVSTLELGDSALYLCASSPTGTGDEKLFFGSGTQLSVL.

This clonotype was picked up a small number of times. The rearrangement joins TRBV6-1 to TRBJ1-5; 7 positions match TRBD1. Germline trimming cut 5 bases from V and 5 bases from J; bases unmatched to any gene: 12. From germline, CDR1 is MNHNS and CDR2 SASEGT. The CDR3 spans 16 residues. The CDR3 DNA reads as TGTGCCAGCAGTCAACTCCCACGGACAGGCTATCAGCCCCAGCATTTT. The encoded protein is CASSQLPRTGYQPQHF.

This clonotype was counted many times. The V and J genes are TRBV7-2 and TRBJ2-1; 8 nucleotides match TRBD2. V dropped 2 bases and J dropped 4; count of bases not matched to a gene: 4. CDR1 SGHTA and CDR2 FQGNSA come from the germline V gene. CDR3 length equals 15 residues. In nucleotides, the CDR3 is TGTGCCAGCAGCTTAAGCGGGAGTGAGTACAATGAGCAGTTCTTC. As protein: CASSLSGSEYNEQFF.

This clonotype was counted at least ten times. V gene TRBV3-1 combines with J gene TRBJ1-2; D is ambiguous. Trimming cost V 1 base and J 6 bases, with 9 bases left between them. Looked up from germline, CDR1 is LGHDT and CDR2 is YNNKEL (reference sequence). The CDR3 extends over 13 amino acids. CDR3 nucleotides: TGTGCCAGCAGCCAAGGACGGAAGAATGGCTACACCTTC. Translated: CASSQGRKNGYTF.

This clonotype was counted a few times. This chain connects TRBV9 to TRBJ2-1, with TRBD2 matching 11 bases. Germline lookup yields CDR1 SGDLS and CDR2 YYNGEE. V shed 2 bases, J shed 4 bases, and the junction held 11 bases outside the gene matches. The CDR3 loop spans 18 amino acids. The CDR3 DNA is TGTGCCAGCAGCGTGGCCAGGACTAGCGGGTCTAGGTACAATGAGCAGTTCTTC. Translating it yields CASSVARTSGSRYNEQFF.

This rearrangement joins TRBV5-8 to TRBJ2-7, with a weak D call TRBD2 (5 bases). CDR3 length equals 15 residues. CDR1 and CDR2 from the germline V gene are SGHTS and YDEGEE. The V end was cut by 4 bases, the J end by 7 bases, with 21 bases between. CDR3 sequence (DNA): TGTGCCAGCAGCCTCTCGGCAACAAGGCCGGGAGAGCAGTACTTC. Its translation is CASSLSATRPGEQYF.